The clone carrying this T cell receptor (beta chain) was observed at least ten times. Germline V CDR1 and CDR2: MDHEN, SYDVKM. Trimming took off 3 bases at V and 8 bases at J, with 16 bases between the two ends. The CDR3 consists of 14 residues. This entry belongs to a study of shared clonotypes between healthy human individuals. Some clones are missing from TCRdb's copy, which holds only in-frame ones; the method was immunoSEQ multiplex PCR. The sample contains approximately 700,000 clones, about 80% of which appear only once. The sequenced sample was memory CD4+ T cells sorted from blood. The subset here: CD45RA-negative fraction. The rearrangement joins TRBV28 to TRBJ1-2, with D possibly being TRBD1 (6 bases). The source of this sequence is a woman aged 25-40 years in good health. CDR3 sequence: CASSFPVGAGGYTF. CDR3 nucleotides: TGTGCCAGCAGTTTCCCGGTGGGGGCGGGAGGCTACACCTTC.